This T cell receptor (beta chain) was sequenced for a study of T cells after yellow fever vaccination. Study-level points and caveats: Contamination by abundant bulk-population clonotypes could be present in FACS-sorted repertoires. Primary-vaccination clones mostly resurfaced post-booster (just under 98% CD4, roughly 90% CD8).

Regarding this clonotype: Its specificity is not known.

TCRdb itself ran the 5' RACE reads through MiXCR, one entry per CDR3 protein. Of roughly 400,000 distinct CDR3 sequences in the sample, around 19% were seen once. The CDR3 sequence is 13 residues long. CDR1 and CDR2 from the germline V gene are SGHRS and YFSETQ. Trimming removed 0 bases at V and 5 bases at J, with 8 bases between. This receptor was obtained from a man aged 18 to 35 who received the YFV17D yellow fever vaccine. Specimen: PBMCs, collected before the yellow fever booster vaccination. The rearrangement uses TRBV5-1 and TRBJ2-5, with D hard to call. CDR3 DNA sequence: TGCGCCAGCAGCTTGGTTGGCTTGGAGACCCAGTACTTC. This gives the protein CASSLVGLETQYF.